This TCR beta chain was captured in a study of blood T cell repertoires in COVID-19. TCRdb's table, derived via immunoSEQ multiplex PCR, lists solely in-frame clones and lacks some. This table has 110,000 to 150,000 clones, 84% appearing once. This TCR was recovered from an elderly woman in a cohort sampled during active or convalescent COVID-19. Sequencing was performed on peripheral blood.

This chain's CDR3 is CASSQDRSAVMTQYF. The CDR3 bases are TGCGCCAGCAGCCAAGATAGGTCGGCGGTTATGACCCAGTACTTC. V usage is TRBV4-3 and J usage is TRBJ2-5; D unclear. V lost 0 bases and J 7 bases, leaving 15 bases between the germline ends. Germline V gene data show CDR1 as LGHNA and CDR2 as YSLEER. The CDR3 consists of 15 residues.